What follows are 17 T cell receptor beta chains derived from one specimen sequenced in a study of PD-L1 blockade in urothelial cancer. Clones were sequenced by immunoSEQ multiplex PCR, and TCRdb holds only the in-frame ones, with some missing. Among roughly 40,000 clones, approximately 77% were seen once, and the ten largest hold roughly 2.6%. The source material was PBMCs, sampled around atezolizumab (anti-PD-L1) treatment. Receptors were obtained from a man between 70 and 80 years old with urothelial cancer.

The chain recombines TRBV19 with TRBJ2-7; D possibly corresponds to TRBD1 (6 bases). CDR3 length: 14 residues. V lost 3 bases to trimming and J lost 4 bases, with 13 bases between them. Germline CDR1 is LNHDA and CDR2 is SQIVND (reference sequence). The CDR3 DNA is TGTGCCAGTAGTATTCCAGGGGTAGGTTACGAGCAGTACTTC. This gives the protein CASSIPGVGYEQYF.

The rearrangement links TRBV2 to TRBJ2-1; 7 nucleotides match TRBD2. Trimming at V came to 5 bases and at J to 1 base, leaving 5 bases not matched to a gene. Germline values: CDR1 SNHLY, CDR2 FYNNEI. This CDR3 is built from 15 residues. CDR3 bases: TGTGCCAGCAGTCAGCGCGGGGGTTCCTACAATGAGCAGTTCTTC. Protein: CASSQRGGSYNEQFF. The complete variable domain, with remaining parts taken from reference TRBV2 and TRBJ2-1, reads EPEVTQTPSHQVTQMGQEVILRCVPISNHLYFYWYRQILGQKVEFLVSFYNNEISEKSEIFDDQFSVERPDGSNFTLKIRSTKLEDSAMYFCASSQRGGSYNEQFFGPGTRLTVL.

CDR3 protein: CASSSGESSTEAFF. CDR3 sequence (DNA): TGTGCCAGCAGCTCCGGTGAAAGTAGCACTGAAGCTTTCTTT. The rearrangement links TRBV5-4 to TRBJ1-1; no clear D gene. Germline assignment: CDR1 SGHNT and CDR2 YYREEE (reference sequence). With 3 bases removed from V and 4 bases from J, the gap between germline ends came to 13 bases. The CDR3 spans 14 residues. The whole variable domain, remainder taken from reference TRBV5-4 and TRBJ1-1, is ETGVTQSPTHLIKTRGQQVTLRCSSQSGHNTVSWYQQALGQGPQFIFQYYREEENGRGNFPPRFSGLQFPNYSSELNVNALELDDSALYLCASSSGESSTEAFFGQGTRLTVV.

The chain joins TRBV11-3 to TRBJ2-1, with D possibly matching TRBD2 (5 bases). Germline assignment: CDR1 SGHNT and CDR2 YENEEA. The V gene lost 7 bases and the J gene lost 10 bases, with 14 bases spanning the gap. CDR3 size: 12 residues. CDR3 coding DNA: TGTGCCAGCACAAAAGAACGCGGGGAGCAGTTCTTC. Amino acid sequence: CASTKERGEQFF.

The rearrangement uses TRBV5-1 and TRBJ2-3, with D possibly TRBD1 on 5 matching bases. Trimming pared 3 bases from V and 4 bases from J, leaving 12 bases between. This CDR3 region has 14 residues. Germline lookup yields CDR1 SGHRS and CDR2 YFSETQ. The chain's CDR3 is CASSSTVVPDTQYF. The CDR3 DNA sequence: TGCGCCAGCAGCTCGACAGTTGTTCCAGATACGCAGTATTTT.

The chain couples TRBV13 to TRBJ1-3; D is ambiguous. From germline, CDR1 is PRHDT and CDR2 FYEKMQ (reference sequence). Deletions cut 5 bases from V and 2 bases from J, with 7 bases between. This CDR3 contains 13 residues. As DNA, the CDR3 is TGTGCCAGCAGCCACGCGGCTGGAAACACCATATATTTT. This translates into CASSHAAGNTIYF. The full variable domain, its missing parts supplied by reference TRBV13 and TRBJ1-3, is AAGVIQSPRHLIKEKRETATLKCYPIPRHDTVYWYQQGPGQDPQFLISFYEKMQSDKGSIPDRFSAQQFSDYHSELNMSSLELGDSALYFCASSHAAGNTIYFGEGSWLTVV.

The chain is built from TRBV28 and TRBJ1-6, with D hard to call. Deletions cut 2 bases from V and 6 bases from J, with 20 bases between. Per the germline V gene, CDR1 is MDHEN and CDR2 is SYDVKM. The CDR3 runs to 18 residues. CDR3 sequence reads: CASSLRPDLLIRNSPLHF. For the CDR3, the DNA is TGTGCCAGCAGTTTAAGACCGGACTTACTGATCCGTAATTCACCCCTCCACTTT. The full variable domain, rest sourced from reference TRBV28 and TRBJ1-6, is DVKVTQSSRYLVKRTGEKVFLECVQDMDHENMFWYRQDPGLGLRLIYFSYDVKMKEKGDIPEGYSVSREKKERFSLILESASTNQTSMYLCASSLRPDLLIRNSPLHFGNGTRLTVT.

This clone was observed a few times. The chain couples TRBV9 to TRBJ1-2; D is ambiguous. Germline V gives CDR1 SGDLS, CDR2 YYNGEE. Trimming took 2 bases from V and 2 from J, leaving 7 bases between them. The CDR3 consists of 13 residues. The CDR3 loop reads CASSVLQNYGYTF. As DNA, the CDR3 is TGTGCCAGCAGCGTGTTACAAAACTATGGCTACACCTTC.

This chain joins TRBV7-8 and TRBJ2-2; 8 bases agree with TRBD2. Germline V gene data show CDR1 as SGHVS and CDR2 as FQNEAQ. J was trimmed by 4 bases and V by 4 bases; bases with no gene match: 5. The CDR3 loop spans 15 amino acids. DNA of the CDR3: TGTGCCAGCAGCTCCGGGAGGGCGGGCACCGGGGAGCTGTTTTTT. Encoded protein: CASSSGRAGTGELFF.

The V and J genes are TRBV30 and TRBJ1-3; the match to TRBD1 covers 8 bases. The CDR3 has 13 residues. Germline CDR1 and CDR2: GTSNPN and SVGIG (reference sequence). After removal of 6 bases from V and 0 bases from J, the junction contained 1 base not matched to a gene. CDR3 sequence: CACDRGSGNTIYF. The CDR3 DNA is TGTGCCTGCGACAGGGGCTCTGGAAACACCATATATTTT.

V gene TRBV5-1 combines with J gene TRBJ2-5; the match to TRBD2 covers 7 bases. There are 14 residues in the CDR3. The germline V gene encodes CDR1 SGHRS and CDR2 YFSETQ. V was pared by 4 bases and J by 4 bases, with 7 bases of the junction left unmatched. Here the CDR3 reads CASSATSEAETQYF. Here the CDR3 DNA reads TGCGCCAGCAGCGCCACTAGCGAAGCAGAGACCCAGTACTTC.

The chain joins TRBV4-3 to TRBJ2-5, with TRBD1 as a possible D gene (6 bases). CDR3 length: 16 residues. Germline CDR1 LGHNA, CDR2 YSLEER. Trimming stripped 5 bases from V and 9 bases from J, with 25 bases between. CDR3 nucleotides: TGCGCCAGCAGCTACCAAGATATAGGGGGACCGCGGGCCCAGTACTTC. Its translation is CASSYQDIGGPRAQYF.

J is TRBJ2-1 and V is TRBV27; 8 bases fit TRBD1. Germline V gene sequence: CDR1 MNHEY, CDR2 SMNVEV (reference sequence). This CDR3 has 16 residues. V lost 3 bases, J lost 1 base, and 5 bases stayed unmatched. The CDR3 DNA sequence: TGTGCCAGCAGTTTCAGACAGGGGCGATCCTACAATGAGCAGTTCTTC. It encodes CASSFRQGRSYNEQFF.

The J gene is TRBJ1-2, the V gene TRBV28, with D possibly being TRBD1 (5 bases). The CDR3 has 14 residues. Germline CDR1 and CDR2: MDHEN and SYDVKM. V was cut by 3 bases and J by 4 bases, with 12 bases left in between. In DNA form, the CDR3 reads TGTGCCAGCAGTTTTCCAACAGGCTTCTATGGCTACACCTTC. It specifies CASSFPTGFYGYTF.

The chain carries TRBV4-1 and TRBJ2-1; 7 nucleotides line up with TRBD2. CDR3 length equals 16 residues. Germline V gives CDR1 MGHRA, CDR2 YSYEKL. The V and J ends lost 2 bases and 4 bases, in that order; junction bases with no gene match: 8. The CDR3 spells CASSQPGRAGYNEQFF. DNA for the CDR3: TGCGCCAGCAGCCAACCTGGGCGAGCGGGGTACAATGAGCAGTTCTTC.

V gene TRBV10-3 combines with J gene TRBJ2-7; 8 positions agree with TRBD2. This CDR3 contains 11 residues. The germline V gene encodes CDR1 ENHRY and CDR2 SYGVKD. Losses at the gene ends were 7 bases for V and 5 bases for J; bases not matched to a gene: 1. The CDR3 DNA sequence: TGTGCCATCAATAGCGGGAACGAGCAGTACTTC. It yields the protein CAINSGNEQYF.

The CDR3 here is CASRQGALHDGYTF. The CDR3 DNA sequence: TGTGCCAGTAGACAGGGGGCCCTTCATGATGGCTACACCTTC. This sequence joins TRBV6-6 and TRBJ1-2; 10 bases align to TRBD1. V shed 9 bases and J 6 bases; nucleotides not matched to a gene: 10. CDR1 MNHNY and CDR2 SVGAGI come from the germline V gene (reference sequence). The CDR3 length is 14 residues.